This TCR beta chain was identified in a study of cytomegalovirus exposure and HLA in healthy donors. This PCR relied on a set of 60 Vbeta primers and 13 Jbeta primers. In the original analysis: About 9.9 million of the 80 million or so unique TCR beta chains counted in a later analysis were shared. Generated by immunoSEQ multiplex PCR, the TCRdb table keeps only in-frame clones and is missing some. Clonal size and the V and J genes are those of that table, whereas D and trimming came from the DNA. The table shows more than 95,000 clones, with less than 80% occurring only once. A note on this clone: No antigen is known for it.

Trimming cost V 4 bases and J 2 bases, with 18 bases left between them. Germline CDR1 is MNHNS and CDR2 is SASEGT. This CDR3 region has 16 residues. Whole-study results and caveats: Researchers reported from a later analysis that most CMV-associated TCR beta chains appeared HLA-restricted. Common viral pathogens were later found to be apparently linked to several of the most significant clusters.

What was sequenced was PBMCs. The receptor's source is a man aged 25 to 40 in good health and CMV-seronegative. J is TRBJ2-7 and V is TRBV6-1, with D perhaps TRBD2 (6 bases). This CDR3 reads CASSAGVGTGTYEQYF. In nucleotides, the CDR3 is TGTGCCAGCAGTGCGGGAGTGGGGACCGGGACCTACGAGCAGTACTTC.